This T cell receptor (beta chain) was identified in a study of blood T cell repertoires in COVID-19. Germline V lookup: CDR1 KGHSH, CDR2 LQKENI. The CDR3 consists of 14 residues. Trimming removed 3 bases at V and 4 bases at J, with 11 bases between. In the original workflow: Counts of nucleated cells, estimated from reference gene primer amplification, were obtained. Measured with immunoSEQ multiplex PCR; TCRdb has only the in-frame clones, and not every one. For V, J and clone size, that table is used; D and trimming come from the DNA. The sample shows roughly 100,000 clones, 75% to 90% of them seen only once.

V and J are TRBV18 and TRBJ2-3; a possible D gene is TRBD2 (6 bases). The sequencing input was peripheral blood. The source of this sequence is a woman of 80 years or more with acute or convalescent COVID-19. The CDR3 region is CASSPSPGADTQYF. CDR3 DNA sequence: TGTGCCAGCTCACCTTCCCCGGGGGCAGATACGCAGTATTTT.